A single sample is the source of the 28 T cell receptor delta chains below, sequenced in a study of human gamma delta and Vdelta1 T cells. TCRdb re-analyzed the PCR reads via CATT. The repertoire consists of several thousand delta-chain clones, with more than 9% occurring once and the leading ten covering 12% to 15%. The material sequenced was naive CD27+ Vdelta1 gamma-delta T cells from blood. The receptors were gathered from a human donor in good health.

This clone was detected only a few times. TCRdb's protein for this DNA is that of a much larger clone and differs from the translation at residue 14, likely a read error; the protein shown is the DNA translation. This chain joins TRDV1 and TRDJ1, with 8 bases lining up with TRDD3. J was trimmed by 6 bases and V by 0 bases; bases with no gene match: 18. Germline loops: CDR1 TSWWSYY, CDR2 QGS. The CDR3 is 19 residues long. The CDR3 spells CALGELNRAQRGICYKLIF. In nucleotides, the CDR3 is TGTGCTCTTGGGGAACTAAATCGTGCCCAGAGGGGGATATGTTATAAACTCATCTTT.

This clone was observed a few times. This probably arose from a read error, given a far larger clone one base away. At the DNA level, this CDR3 is encoded by other sequences in the same sample as well. The chain is built from TRDV3 and TRDJ1, with no clear D. The CDR3 sequence is 14 residues long. Germline V lookup: CDR1 TVYSNPD, CDR2 GDNSRS (reference sequence). Trimming stripped 4 bases from V and 1 base from J, with 16 bases between. The CDR3 spells CASHRYALTDKLIF. The CDR3 DNA reads as TGTGCCTCGCACCGGTACGCCCTCACCGATAAACTCATCTTT.

Regarding this clone: This is likely an artifact of a read error, given a far larger clone one base away. The rearrangement uses TRDV2 and TRDJ1; 11 nucleotides line up with TRDD3. The CDR3 totals 21 residues. After removal of 0 bases from V and 0 bases from J, the junction contained 17 bases not matched to a gene. Germline V gene lookup returns CDR1 GEAIGNYY and CDR2 EKD. CDR3 residues: CACDTTYALLGDIVYTDKLIF. The CDR3 DNA reads TGTGCCTGTGACACCACTTATGCCTTACTGGGGGATATAGTGTACACCGATAAACTCATCTTT.

A few counts support this clone. The V call is TRDV1, the J call TRDJ1; 8 nucleotides line up with TRDD3. Unmatched junction bases numbered 19, after V lost 3 bases and J lost 4 bases. Germline-derived CDR1 and CDR2 are TSWWSYY and QGS. The CDR3 covers 19 residues. Here the CDR3 DNA reads TGTGCTCTTGGGGAGATCAAACTACGCCGGTGGGGGATGTACGATAAACTCATCTTT. Protein product: CALGEIKLRRWGMYDKLIF.

This clone turned up a few times. The protein in TCRdb stems from a much larger clone and differs at residue 9 from this DNA's translation, likely a read error; here the protein is translated from the DNA. The chain employs TRDV1 and TRDJ1; 7 positions agree with TRDD3. Germline V lookup: CDR1 TSWWSYY, CDR2 QGS. After removal of 0 bases from V and 10 bases from J, the junction contained 26 bases not matched to a gene. This CDR3 spans 20 amino acids. CDR3 nucleotides: TGTGCTCTTGGGGAACTCAGGCCCCCCCGACTGGGGAGAGCTGTAAACGGACTCATCTTT. Translation gives CALGELRPPRLGRAVNGLIF.

This clone was seen a handful of times. It may be a read error: a sequence one base away is much more abundant. V is TRDV1 and J is TRDJ1, with 9 bases fitting TRDD3. V trimming: 0 bases; J trimming: 10 bases; junction bases outside the gene matches: 27. CDR1 TSWWSYY and CDR2 QGS come from the germline V gene. The CDR3 consists of 21 residues. The CDR3 here is CALGELGDLTHRNWGRRRLIF. For the CDR3, the DNA is TGTGCTCTTGGGGAACTAGGGGATCTCACCCATAGGAACTGGGGGAGACGGAGACTCATCTTT.

There are a few counts of this clone. This sequence joins TRDV1 and TRDJ1; a possible D gene is TRDD2 (9 bases). The V end lost 1 base, the J end lost 7 bases, and 28 bases lay between the germline ends. The germline CDR1 and CDR2 sequences are TSWWSYY and QGS. CDR3 length: 19 amino acids. The CDR3 spells CALGEPAFLRTGGSSKLIF. CDR3 nucleotides: TGTGCTCTTGGGGAACCAGCCTTCCTACGGACTGGGGGTTCTTCTAAACTCATCTTT.

Of note for this clone: In the same sample, other DNA sequences code for this CDR3. This chain uses TRDV1 with TRDJ1, with 9 positions matching TRDD3. The junction had 11 bases not matched to a gene; V was cut back by 1 base and J by 2 bases. The CDR3 covers 18 residues. Per the germline V gene, CDR1 is TSWWSYY and CDR2 is QGS. The CDR3 loop is CALGERARGILGTDKLIF. Written as DNA, the CDR3 is TGTGCTCTTGGGGAACGCGCCCGGGGGATACTTGGGACCGATAAACTCATCTTT.

Comments on this clone: This could be a read error, since a much larger clone is one nucleotide away. The chain employs TRDV1 and TRDJ1; 8 nucleotides align to TRDD2. Trimming took 1 base from V and 6 from J; bases not matched to a gene: 13. This CDR3 region has 17 residues. CDR1 and CDR2 from the germline V gene are TSWWSYY and QGS. CDR3 sequence: CALGERSFLPAVNKLIF. The CDR3 DNA follows: TGTGCTCTTGGGGAACGGAGCTTCCTACCTGCTGTGAATAAACTCATCTTT.

The chain employs TRDV1 and TRDJ1, with 9 positions matching TRDD3. The CDR3 loop spans 25 amino acids. V lost 1 base and J lost 0; bases outside the gene matches: 30. CDR1 is TSWWSYY, CDR2 QGS, per germline. CDR3 loop: CALGERYLLRRVRGIQVPYTDKLIF. The CDR3 DNA reads TGTGCTCTTGGGGAACGGTATCTCCTAAGACGGGTCAGGGGGATACAAGTCCCTTACACCGATAAACTCATCTTT.

This chain uses TRDV1 with TRDJ1; D remains ambiguous. The ends were cut back, 9 bases at V and 0 bases at J, with 32 bases in the middle. The CDR3 sequence is 20 residues long. Germline CDR1 and CDR2: TSWWSYY and QGS. CDR3 sequence (DNA): TGTGCTCTGGAGCCGCGTACACCTCAGGAATCCCGAGCGTACACCGATAAACTCATCTTT. It translates to CALEPRTPQESRAYTDKLIF.

This clone was detected only a few times. A much larger clone is a single base away; this may be a read error. The chain employs TRDV1 and TRDJ1, with 10 nucleotides matching TRDD3. CDR1 and CDR2 (germline): TSWWSYY, QGS. Trimming cost V 5 bases and J 0 bases; bases outside gene matches: 33. The CDR3 loop spans 25 amino acids. CDR3 region: CALGSGGPGKGLNYWGIGYTDKLIF. In DNA form, the CDR3 reads TGTGCTCTTGGGAGTGGGGGGCCCGGCAAAGGTCTAAATTACTGGGGGATCGGTTACACCGATAAACTCATCTTT.

This rearrangement joins TRDV1 to TRDJ1; TRDD2 matches at 8 bases. The CDR3 length is 28 residues. The germline CDR1 and CDR2 sequences are TSWWSYY and QGS. V was pared by 4 bases and J by 0 bases, with 43 bases of the junction left unmatched. CDR3 coding DNA: TGTGCTCTTGGGGGGCTTCCTACGACGACGGGAGGAGGGAACTGGGTGATACGAGGAGGGTTGTACACCGATAAACTCATCTTT. Protein: CALGGLPTTTGGGNWVIRGGLYTDKLIF.

Regarding this clone: A junction boundary mismatches the germline segment, possibly from a read error. V gene TRDV1 combines with J gene TRDJ2; D is possibly TRDD3 (6 bases). CDR3 size: 22 residues. The germline gives CDR1 TSWWSYY, CDR2 QGS. CDR3 in DNA: TGTGCTCTTGGGCACAGCGGCCGTGTCCCCCTGGGGTGGAGTGCTTTTACAGCACAACTCTTCTTT. Protein: CALGHSGRVPLGWSAFTAQLFF.

This clone has a handful of counts. The protein given by TCRdb reflects a much larger clone and differs at residue 9 from this DNA's translation, likely from a read error; the protein shown is the DNA's translation. The rearrangement links TRDV1 to TRDJ1; D unresolved. The V gene's germline CDR1 is TSWWSYY and CDR2 QGS. The CDR3 length is 15 residues. V was shortened by 2 bases and J by 3 bases, with 13 bases between the two germline ends. The CDR3 coding sequence is TGTGCTCTTGGGGAAAGGCCGATCTCCTCCGATAAACTCATCTTT. Translation gives CALGERPISSDKLIF.

Only a few counts were recorded for this clone. Only one base separates this from a far larger clonotype, so it likely reflects a read error. The V gene is TRDV1, the J gene TRDJ1; 9 bases are a match to TRDD2. The germline gives CDR1 TSWWSYY, CDR2 QGS. V lost 5 bases, J lost 9 bases, and 19 bases stayed unmatched. The CDR3 consists of 17 residues. CDR3 coding DNA: TGTGCTCTTGGGAACCCTCCTTCCTACCGGGGGAAACAACAACTCATCTTT. It encodes CALGNPPSYRGKQQLIF.

This clone was seen only a few times. A single base separates this from a much larger clone, so it may be a read error. The chain employs TRDV1 and TRDJ1, with 8 positions matching TRDD2. From germline, CDR1 is TSWWSYY and CDR2 QGS. Trimming removed 4 bases from V and 1 base from J; junction bases left unmatched: 14. The CDR3 runs to 18 residues. The DNA of the CDR3 is TGTGCTCTTGGGGGGCTTCCTACGCTGGGTCCCCGCACCGATAAACTCATCTTT. It codes for CALGGLPTLGPRTDKLIF.

By proportion, this clone is medium-sized. The chain links TRDV1 to TRDJ1; D unclear. Trimming pared 2 bases from V and 8 bases from J, leaving 18 bases between. CDR1 TSWWSYY and CDR2 QGS come from the germline V gene. This CDR3 region has 15 residues. CDR3 region: CALGELRSIPPKLIF. CDR3 nucleotides: TGTGCTCTTGGGGAATTGCGCAGCATACCGCCAAAACTCATCTTT.

This clone has a count of ten or more. The V call is TRDV1, the J call TRDJ1; 8 bases are a match to TRDD3. V was clipped by 3 bases and J by 0 bases; unmatched bases: 15. The germline V gene encodes CDR1 TSWWSYY and CDR2 QGS. The CDR3 length is 19 residues. CDR3 in DNA: TGTGCTCTTGGGGACGCCCGGGTCTGGGGGAACCGGTACACCGATAAACTCATCTTT. This codes for CALGDARVWGNRYTDKLIF.

This clone came up many times. The J gene is TRDJ1, the V gene TRDV1; 12 positions match TRDD3. The CDR3 is made up of 26 amino acids. Losses at the gene ends were 2 bases for V and 4 bases for J; bases not matched to a gene: 35. Germline V gene lookup returns CDR1 TSWWSYY and CDR2 QGS. This CDR3 reads CALGEAAGLRGFTGGYRKKLSDKLIF. CDR3 bases: TGTGCTCTTGGGGAAGCTGCCGGCCTACGGGGATTTACTGGGGGATACAGGAAGAAGTTGAGCGATAAACTCATCTTT.

In regard to this clone: The mismatch at residue 12 between this DNA's translation and the TCRdb protein of a much larger clone likely reflects a read error; the protein shown is translated from the DNA. The chain uses TRDV1 and TRDJ1; D might be TRDD3 (6 bases). The length of the CDR3 is 18 residues. CDR1 is TSWWSYY, CDR2 QGS, per germline. With 0 bases removed from V and 5 bases from J, the gap between germline ends came to 22 bases. The DNA for the CDR3 is TGTGCTCTTGGGGAACTTCACTACGGGGGGACCTCATGGGATAAACTCATCTTT. It encodes CALGELHYGGTSWDKLIF.

This clone was detected many times. A much larger clone lies a single base off, so this may be a read error. The chain couples TRDV1 to TRDJ1, with D hard to call. This CDR3 has 16 residues. The germline V and J ends were trimmed by 0 bases and 7 bases, with 18 bases remaining between them. Germline CDR1 reads TSWWSYY; CDR2 reads QGS. DNA for the CDR3: TGTGCTCTTGGGGAACTTTCCCGGCTGAGACCGAGTAAACTCATCTTT. Its protein product is CALGELSRLRPSKLIF.

On this clone: This could be a read error, since a much larger clone is one nucleotide away. Other DNA sequences from this sample encode an identical CDR3 as well. This chain joins TRDV1 and TRDJ1; 7 bases match TRDD2. Per germline, CDR1 TSWWSYY and CDR2 QGS. V lost 9 bases to trimming and J lost 0 bases; unmatched junction nucleotides: 22. CDR3 length: 19 amino acids. CDR3 loop: CALGNRIPFLLLYTDKLIF. Written as DNA, the CDR3 is TGTGCTCTCGGGAACAGAATTCCCTTCCTTTTACTTTACACCGATAAACTCATCTTT.

This clone qualifies as medium-sized. J is TRDJ1 and V is TRDV1; TRDD3 matches at 10 bases. The CDR3 is made up of 22 amino acids. With 5 bases clipped from V and 1 base from J, the junction kept 25 bases outside the gene matches. Germline CDR1 TSWWSYY, CDR2 QGS. The CDR3 loop is CALGSSGPTLGGYRLGTDKLIF. The CDR3 nucleotides are TGTGCTCTTGGGTCCTCGGGGCCGACGCTTGGGGGATACAGGTTGGGCACCGATAAACTCATCTTT.

This clone has only a few counts. J is TRDJ1 and V is TRDV1, with D possibly called TRDD2 or TRDD3 (7 bases each). This CDR3 has 21 residues. Germline CDR1 reads TSWWSYY; CDR2 reads QGS. V gave up 4 bases and J gave up 4 bases, with 34 bases separating them. CDR3: CALGGYLPRGMVGSRNDKLIF. The CDR3 nucleotides are TGTGCTCTTGGGGGCTACCTTCCTCGGGGGATGGTGGGGAGTCGTAACGATAAACTCATCTTT.

Of note for this clone: TCRdb lists the protein of a much larger clone for this DNA, which differs at residue 8, so this is likely a read error; the protein given here is translated from the DNA itself. The chain is built from TRDV1 and TRDJ1; 7 nucleotides agree with TRDD3. Germline V CDR1 and CDR2: TSWWSYY, QGS. CDR3 length equals 15 residues. The junction had 6 bases not matched to a gene; V was cut back by 5 bases and J by 0 bases. CDR3 bases: TGTGCTCTTGGGAGACCTGGGGGGTACACCGATAAACTCATCTTT. Its translation: CALGRPGGYTDKLIF.

This clone was recorded a few times. A far larger clone lies a single base away; this is likely a read error. This chain joins TRDV1 and TRDJ1, with TRDD3 matching 11 bases. The J segment lost 0 bases and the V segment lost 1 base, leaving 16 bases of the junction unmatched. CDR1 TSWWSYY and CDR2 QGS come from the germline V gene. This CDR3 is 21 amino acids long. The CDR3 spells CALGERRSAYWGIAYTDKLIF. DNA of the CDR3: TGTGCTCTTGGGGAACGGAGGTCGGCGTACTGGGGGATAGCGTACACCGATAAACTCATCTTT.

Regarding this clone: One base separates it from a far larger clone, so it is likely a read error. The rearrangement uses TRDV1 and TRDJ1; D is uncertain. The CDR3 loop spans 21 amino acids. The V and J ends lost 4 bases and 0 bases respectively, with 30 bases between them. Germline V gene lookup returns CDR1 TSWWSYY and CDR2 QGS. The chain's CDR3 is CALGASNQLRARTPYTDKLIF. DNA for the CDR3: TGTGCTCTTGGGGCCTCCAATCAACTTCGGGCCCGTACTCCGTACACCGATAAACTCATCTTT.